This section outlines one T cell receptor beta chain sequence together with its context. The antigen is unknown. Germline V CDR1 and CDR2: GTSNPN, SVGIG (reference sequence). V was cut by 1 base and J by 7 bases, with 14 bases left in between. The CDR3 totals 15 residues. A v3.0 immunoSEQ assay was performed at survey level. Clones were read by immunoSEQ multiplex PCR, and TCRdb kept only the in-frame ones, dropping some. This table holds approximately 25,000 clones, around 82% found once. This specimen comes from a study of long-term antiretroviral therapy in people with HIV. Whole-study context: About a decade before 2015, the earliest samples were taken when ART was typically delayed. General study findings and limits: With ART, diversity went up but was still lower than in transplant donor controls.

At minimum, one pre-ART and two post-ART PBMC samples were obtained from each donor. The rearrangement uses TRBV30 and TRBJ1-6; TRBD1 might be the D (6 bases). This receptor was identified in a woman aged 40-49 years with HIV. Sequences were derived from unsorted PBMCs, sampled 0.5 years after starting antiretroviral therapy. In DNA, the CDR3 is TGTGCCTGGAGTGCCGGGTCAGGGGTAAATTCACCCCTCCACTTT. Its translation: CAWSAGSGVNSPLHF.